Described below is a single TCR beta chain sequence and its context. Its antigen has not been determined. Base qualities are not recorded, but no much larger clone differs from it by a single base. This sample was taken from a study of CD8+ T cells in alopecia areata (dated by TCRdb to 2016 to 2019). At the level of the whole study: Treated patients were enrolled in an open-label pilot trial of oral tofacitinib, 5 to 10 mg twice daily, for moderate-to-severe alopecia areata. On the human side, TCRbeta sequencing was run on scalp tissue and on sorted CD4+ and CD8+ peripheral blood T cells from healthy controls and from alopecia areata patients with either patchy or totalis/universalis disease. TCRbeta CDR3 regions were amplified by immunoSEQ multiplex PCR using 35 Vbeta forward and 13 Jbeta reverse primers. Tofacitinib was administered for 6 to 18 months, and 6 months of follow-up off drug were then conducted to assess delayed response and recurrence. The RNA source kit depended on sample type: the PAXgene miRNA kit for fixed scalp, the miRNeasy kit for PBMCs, and the RNeasy kit for mouse skin. Biopsies were taken from tofacitinib-treated patients at baseline and again at 4 and 24 weeks into treatment, and several of those patients also had a later scalp biopsy. Scalp clonality was compared across normal scalp (n=4), patchy alopecia areata scalp (n=8), and alopecia totalis/universalis scalp (n=8). The study used high-throughput TCRbeta sequencing to examine T cell clonal expansion in alopecia areata, in both the C3H/HeJ mouse model and human patients.

Per the germline V gene (reference sequence), MNHEY is the CDR1 and SMNVEV is the CDR2. The V and J ends are trimmed by 6 bases and 6 bases, leaving 18 bases between them. Including cysteine and phenylalanine, the CDR3 has 15 amino acids. Only CDR3 DNA is held: 45 bases, read in frame from base 1. Libraries were prepared through the immunoSEQ multiplex PCR assay. For TCR sequencing, RNA was extracted from every sample and reverse transcribed into cDNA to serve as template. SuperScript III was used to make first-strand cDNA, primed with a 2:1 mix of oligo-dT and random hexamers. Amplification bias was assessed with a synthetic immune receptor repertoire, and residual bias was removed computationally. The paper's data handling went like this. Raw reads were preprocessed to remove errors, and CDR3 was defined according to IMGT conventions as the region from the conserved cysteine to phenylalanine. Clonality was computed by normalizing Shannon entropy by log2 of the number of productive unique TCRs and subtracting the result from 1. Whether scalp clones were CD4 or CD8 was inferred by matching scalp TCRbeta sequences against CD4 and CD8 repertoires sorted from blood. TCRdb's version of the immuneACCESS table is confined to in-frame rearrangements and falls short of the full clone set. An unresolved V gene accounts for under half of the shortfall where checked; the remainder is of unknown origin. For V, J and clone size, that table is used; D and trimming come from the DNA. Recorded for this sample are around 250,000 clones; 65% to 70% of them occurred a single time. The ten largest make up around 1.2% of the sample.

The time point label on this specimen signifies: baseline before oral tofacitinib. Peripheral blood and lesional scalp punch biopsies were obtained from patients with alopecia areata. PBMCs were isolated by density centrifugation and stained for CD3, CD4 and CD8, and CD4+ and CD8+ T cells were sorted on a FACSAria. Broader findings and caveats from the paper: Compared with normal scalp, lesional scalp had higher clonality and more expanded CD8+ clones, particularly in alopecia totalis/universalis, a pattern that suggests antigenic drive. Resident alphabeta T cells in normal human skin are also sequenced, complicating scalp TCR repertoire analysis, unlike mouse skin dominated by gammadelta T cells. Compared with mice, TCR sequences shared between patients were less clear, possibly partly because of HLA diversity across the patient population.

The material sequenced was CD4+ T cells sorted from blood, taken at week 0. In this chain, TRBV27 is recombined with TRBJ2-1, with the D gene possibly TRBD1 or TRBD2, each one fitting 5 bases. The receptor was derived from a human donor with alopecia areata. The sequenced DNA: TGTGCCAGCAGCCTACGGGACCGAACTATCAATGAGCAGTTCTTC. This sequence encodes CASSLRDRTINEQFF.